This T cell receptor beta chain was sequenced during a study of shared clonotypes between healthy human individuals. The overall study: Per donor, CD8 memory used one plate, CD8 naive used two, CD4 memory used three and CD4 naive used three.

Of note for this clone: Its target is unknown.

Sequenced by immunoSEQ multiplex PCR; TCRdb stores in-frame clones only, minus some. The profile covers 2.3 million or so clones, with roughly 93% appearing a single time and about 0.41% taken by the ten largest. The CDR3 is 15 residues long. Per germline, CDR1 MDHEN and CDR2 SYDVKM. Trimming stripped 6 bases from V and 4 bases from J, with 18 bases between. General study results and limits: Across a handful of donors, naive CD4 shared about 5%, naive CD8 around 4%, memory CD4 about 2.4%, memory CD8 0.4%.

Every donor, a Caucasian adult, lived in Nashville, Tennessee. The chain couples TRBV28 to TRBJ1-1; a weak D match, TRBD1 (5 bases). This sequence originates from a man aged 18-30 years in good health. Some clones in this sample may be carry-over from other donors' samples. Sequencing input: naive CD4+ T cells from PBMCs. This sample's subset: CD45RA+ positively selected. The CDR3 bases are TGTGCCAGCAGCCCGGGGCCCGCAGATGGCACTGAAGCTTTCTTT. Encoded protein: CASSPGPADGTEAFF.